A single sample gave rise to the 21 T cell receptor beta chains below, sequenced in a study of cytomegalovirus exposure and HLA in healthy donors. Vbeta (60) and Jbeta (13) primers were used in the PCR. Sequenced by immunoSEQ multiplex PCR; TCRdb stores in-frame clones only, minus some. The repertoire consists of approximately 170,000 clones, with approximately 81% occurring once and the leading ten covering 1.3%. Material: PBMCs. The receptors were gathered from a man aged 50-59 years in good health and CMV-seropositive.

The chain is built from TRBV2 and TRBJ1-3; possible D gene TRBD1, 6 bases. CDR3 length equals 14 residues. V was pared by 8 bases and J by 0 bases, with 11 bases between. Germline lookup yields CDR1 SNHLY and CDR2 FYNNEI. This chain's CDR3 is CASGGLPSGNTIYF. The CDR3 region has the DNA TGTGCCAGCGGGGGCCTCCCCTCTGGAAACACCATATATTTT.

The chain uses TRBV11-2 and TRBJ1-6, with D unclear. V dropped 6 bases and J dropped 0 bases, with 9 bases sitting between them. Germline CDR1 is SGHAT and CDR2 is FQNNGV. This CDR3 is 15 amino acids long. The CDR3 here is CASSSRSSYNSPLHF. CDR3 coding DNA: TGTGCCAGCAGTTCCAGAAGCTCCTATAATTCACCCCTCCACTTT.

This clone occurred a few times. The V gene is TRBV28, the J gene TRBJ1-5; D unclear. With 4 bases removed from V and 3 bases from J, the gap between germline ends came to 4 bases. This CDR3 has 12 amino acids. Germline-derived CDR1 and CDR2 are MDHEN and SYDVKM. As DNA, the CDR3 is TGTGCCAGCAGTTCTAACAATCAGCCCCAGCATTTT. This codes for CASSSNNQPQHF.

The chain links TRBV19 to TRBJ1-1; D may be TRBD1 (6 bases). Trimming stripped 4 bases from V and 4 bases from J, with 16 bases between. Germline assignment: CDR1 LNHDA and CDR2 SQIVND (reference sequence). CDR3 length: 15 residues. The chain's CDR3 is CASSTLTGPPTEAFF. In DNA form, the CDR3 reads TGTGCCAGTAGTACCCTTACAGGGCCTCCCACTGAAGCTTTCTTT.

The chain uses TRBV18 and TRBJ2-5, with 8 nucleotides matching TRBD1. CDR1 is KGHSH, CDR2 LQKENI, per germline. Trimming removed 6 bases from V and 5 bases from J; junction bases left unmatched: 8. This CDR3 is 14 amino acids long. For the CDR3, the DNA is TGTGCCAGCTCTGTTAACCAGGGGGCGGAGACCCAGTACTTC. It specifies CASSVNQGAETQYF.

The V gene is TRBV6-5, the J gene TRBJ2-7; TRBD1 matches 10 bases. The CDR3 spans 14 residues. Germline CDR1 reads MNHEY; CDR2 reads SVGAGI. V lost 6 bases to trimming and J lost 6 bases; unmatched junction nucleotides: 8. The DNA for the CDR3 is TGTGCCAGCAGCATCCGGGACAGGGGTGGCGAGCAGTACTTC. Translated: CASSIRDRGGEQYF.

The rearrangement joins TRBV9 to TRBJ1-1; 7 positions match TRBD1. V trimming: 4 bases; J trimming: 6 bases; junction bases outside the gene matches: 12. This CDR3 has 15 amino acids. CDR1 is SGDLS, CDR2 YYNGEE, per germline. CDR3 amino acids: CASSRSTGAMAEAFF. The CDR3 bases are TGTGCCAGCAGCCGTAGTACAGGGGCTATGGCTGAAGCTTTCTTT.

The gene calls are TRBV6-5 and TRBJ1-1, with unresolved D. The V end was cut by 0 bases, the J end by 0 bases, with 8 bases between. Germline loops: CDR1 MNHEY, CDR2 SVGAGI. The CDR3 contains 15 residues. The CDR3 DNA is TGTGCCAGCAGTTACTCGAGGGCCCTGAACACTGAAGCTTTCTTT. Translating it yields CASSYSRALNTEAFF.

This chain connects TRBV28 to TRBJ1-2; D unclear. The CDR3 extends over 16 amino acids. The germline gives CDR1 MDHEN, CDR2 SYDVKM. V was trimmed by 4 bases and J by 0 bases, leaving 15 bases between them. CDR3 region: CASSSPAERANYGYTF. CDR3 in DNA: TGTGCCAGCAGTTCCCCTGCGGAGCGCGCTAACTATGGCTACACCTTC.

The V call is TRBV28, the J call TRBJ2-3; 7 bases fit TRBD1. The CDR3 spans 19 residues. CDR1 is MDHEN and CDR2 is SYDVKM in the germline V gene. Trimming at V came to 5 bases and at J to 1 base, leaving 18 bases not matched to a gene. CDR3 sequence (DNA): TGTGCCAGCAGTGGGTTGTGGGGGTACAGGGGAGAAGGCACAGATACGCAGTATTTT. Encoded protein: CASSGLWGYRGEGTDTQYF.

This clone was recorded only once. The chain links TRBV7-2 to TRBJ2-7, with 8 bases that match TRBD1. V lost 6 bases and J lost 5; bases outside the gene matches: 12. Germline V gene lookup returns CDR1 SGHTA and CDR2 FQGNSA. The CDR3 is made up of 15 amino acids. CDR3 in amino acids: CASSQGAGGAHEQYF. The CDR3, as DNA: TGTGCCAGCAGTCAGGGGGCAGGGGGCGCCCACGAGCAGTACTTC.

The chain links TRBV5-1 to TRBJ2-3, with 8 bases fitting TRBD2. The trim removed 1 base at V and 6 bases at J, leaving 7 bases unmatched. CDR1 and CDR2 (germline): SGHRS, YFSETQ. The CDR3 is made up of 15 amino acids. For the CDR3, the DNA is TGCGCCAGCAGCTTGCGGCGGGGGGCAGGGGATACGCAGTATTTT. Amino acid sequence: CASSLRRGAGDTQYF.

J is TRBJ1-1 and V is TRBV6-4; possible D gene TRBD1, 6 bases. V was cut by 6 bases and J by 0 bases, with 14 bases left in between. In germline, CDR1 is MRHNA, CDR2 SNTAGT. The CDR3 covers 15 residues. The CDR3 sequence is CASRRTDIMNTEAFF. Written as DNA, the CDR3 is TGTGCCAGCAGACGGACAGACATCATGAACACTGAAGCTTTCTTT.

The V call is TRBV6-5, the J call TRBJ2-7; 8 bases line up with TRBD2. CDR1 MNHEY and CDR2 SVGAGI come from the germline V gene. The V gene end was trimmed by 8 bases and the J gene end by 3 bases; junction bases not matched to a gene: 6. The CDR3 consists of 13 residues. The chain's CDR3 is CASREGLGYEQYF. In nucleotides, the CDR3 is TGTGCCAGCCGGGAGGGCCTCGGCTACGAGCAGTACTTC.

This sequence joins TRBV28 and TRBJ1-5; possible D gene TRBD1, 5 bases. The CDR3 is 14 amino acids. Trimming stripped 5 bases from V and 3 bases from J, with 11 bases between. Germline assignment: CDR1 MDHEN and CDR2 SYDVKM. The CDR3 nucleotides are TGTGCCAGCAGTCCTGACAGTCACAATCAGCCCCAGCATTTT. The encoded protein is CASSPDSHNQPQHF.

Concerning this clone: Other DNA sequences in this specimen translate into the identical CDR3. This chain uses TRBV5-1 with TRBJ2-7; D call uncertain. V was clipped by 0 bases and J by 0 bases, with 7 bases between them. The CDR3 consists of 14 residues. Germline V gene lookup returns CDR1 SGHRS and CDR2 YFSETQ. As DNA, the CDR3 is TGCGCCAGCAGCTTGGACCCGAGCTCCTACGAGCAGTACTTC. Translated, it gives CASSLDPSSYEQYF. The complete variable domain, with remaining parts taken from reference TRBV5-1 and TRBJ2-7, reads KAGVTQTPRYLIKTRGQQVTLSCSPISGHRSVSWYQQTPGQGLQFLFEYFSETQRNKGNFPGRFSGRQFSNSRSEMNVSTLELGDSALYLCASSLDPSSYEQYFGPGTRLTVT.

This chain connects TRBV5-4 to TRBJ2-5; 8 bases map to TRBD2. The J call is in doubt because the DNA end fits TRBJ2-7 better. The germline V gene encodes CDR1 SGHNT and CDR2 YYREEE (reference sequence). The CDR3 runs 14 residues. The CDR3 DNA reads as TGTGCCAGCAGCGGCGGGGGGACCTCCTACGAGCAGTACTTC. Its translation: CASSGGGTSYEQYF.

In DNA, the CDR3 is TGTGCCAGCAGCCCCTATTGGAATGCGGACACCGGGGAGCTGTTTTTT. Protein: CASSPYWNADTGELFF. The J gene is TRBJ2-2, the V gene TRBV9; D is unresolved. Germline-derived CDR1 and CDR2 are SGDLS and YYNGEE. Between the trimmed V and J ends, which lost 4 bases and 3 bases, there was a span of 16 bases. The CDR3 totals 16 residues.

The V call is TRBV6-1, the J call TRBJ2-7, with TRBD1 matching 8 bases. CDR1 and CDR2 from the germline V gene are MNHNS and SASEGT. The V and J ends lost 7 bases and 2 bases, in that order; junction bases with no gene match: 7. The CDR3 contains 14 residues. CDR3 sequence reads: CASKSGQGPYEQYF. CDR3 DNA sequence: TGTGCCAGCAAATCCGGACAGGGACCCTACGAGCAGTACTTC.

The chain links TRBV5-5 to TRBJ2-7; 7 bases match TRBD1. The CDR3 has 15 residues. Germline V lookup: CDR1 SGHKS, CDR2 YYEKEE (reference sequence). The V and J ends lost 4 bases and 0 bases, in that order; junction bases with no gene match: 7. The CDR3: CASSTRQGSSYEQYF. The CDR3 DNA is TGTGCCAGCAGCACCCGACAGGGAAGCTCCTACGAGCAGTACTTC.

This chain links TRBV19 with TRBJ1-5, with 9 bases that match TRBD1. V lost 6 bases and J lost 5; bases outside the gene matches: 11. Germline assignment: CDR1 LNHDA and CDR2 SQIVND (reference sequence). The CDR3 covers 16 residues. CDR3 region: CASRIRQDRGHQPQHF. The CDR3 DNA reads as TGTGCCAGTAGAATCCGTCAGGACAGGGGCCATCAGCCCCAGCATTTT. Full variable domain (rest looked up from reference TRBV19 and TRBJ1-5): DGGITQSPKYLFRKEGQNVTLSCEQNLNHDAMYWYRQDPGQGLRLIYYSQIVNDFQKGDIAEGYSVSREKKESFPLTVTSAQKNPTAFYLCASRIRQDRGHQPQHFGDGTRLSIL.